The source of this TCR beta chain is a study of blood T cell repertoires in COVID-19. Across the study: Sites in the United States, Italy and Spain provided acute and convalescent COVID-19 samples.

The method was immunoSEQ multiplex PCR; TCRdb's version includes in-frame clones alone and lacks a portion of them. The sample holds about 300,000 clones; roughly 90% are singletons and the top ten take approximately 2%. Patients from Seattle were sampled longitudinally, starting during active infection. The TCR was taken from a woman between 25 and 40 years old with COVID-19, enrolled during active disease. Material: peripheral blood.

The CDR3 DNA is TGTGCCAGCAGTGAAGCCAGGACAGGGGGGACTAACTATGGCTACACCTTC. Translating it yields CASSEARTGGTNYGYTF. The chain has TRBV6-1 and TRBJ1-2, with 10 bases fitting TRBD1. Germline loops: CDR1 MNHNS, CDR2 SASEGT. J gave up 0 bases and V 0 bases, and 4 bases lay outside the gene matches. The CDR3 spans 17 residues.